This T cell receptor (beta chain) was sequenced in a study of shared clonotypes between healthy human individuals. Overall study context: Three CD4 naive, three CD4 memory, two CD8 naive and one CD8 memory plate were used per donor. Study-wide results and limits: Larger estimated richness was generally recorded for naive subsets relative to memory subsets. Donor scarcity curtailed the genetic and exposure-history diversity represented herein. All-four-donor shared clonotypes had higher generation probabilities than non-shared clonotypes did.

As to this clone: Its antigen is undetermined. This sample includes further DNA sequences coding for the same CDR3.

CDR3 length: 14 residues. V was trimmed by 1 base and J by 0 bases, leaving 6 bases between them. Germline loops: CDR1 SEHNR, CDR2 FQNEAQ (reference sequence). This table comes from immunoSEQ multiplex PCR, and its TCRdb copy is limited to in-frame clones, with some not included. The sample shows 1,100,000 or so clones, approximately 80% of them seen only once. The specimen sequenced was memory CD4+ T cells from PBMCs. As to subset: CD45RA-negative fraction. The TCR originated in a man aged 18 to 35 in good health. Some clones in this sample may be carry-over from other donors' samples. V and J are TRBV7-9 and TRBJ2-5, with TRBD1 as a possible D gene (5 bases). CDR3 region: CASSLGTNQETQYF. In nucleotides, the CDR3 is TGTGCCAGCAGCTTAGGGACAAACCAAGAGACCCAGTACTTC. The full variable domain, with the rest looked up from reference TRBV7-9 and TRBJ2-5, is DTGVSQNPRHKITKRGQNVTFRCDPISEHNRLYWYRQTLGQGPEFLTYFQNEAQLEKSRLLSDRFSAERPKGSFSTLEIQRTEQGDSAMYLCASSLGTNQETQYFGPGTRLLVL.